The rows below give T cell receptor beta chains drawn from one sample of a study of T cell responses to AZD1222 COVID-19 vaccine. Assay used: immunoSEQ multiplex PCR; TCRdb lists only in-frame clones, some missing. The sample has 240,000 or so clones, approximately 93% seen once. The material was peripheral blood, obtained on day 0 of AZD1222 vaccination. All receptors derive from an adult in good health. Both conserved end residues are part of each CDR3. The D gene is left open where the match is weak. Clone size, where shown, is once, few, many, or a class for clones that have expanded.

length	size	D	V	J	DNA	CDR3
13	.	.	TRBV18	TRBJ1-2	TGTGCCAGCTCACTCAACAGGGAACATGGCTACACCTTC	CASSLNREHGYTF
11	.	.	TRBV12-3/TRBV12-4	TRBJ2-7	TGTGCCAGCGCTACAGGGCGCGAGCAGTACTTC	CASATGREQYF
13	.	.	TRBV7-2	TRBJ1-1	TGTGCCAGCAGCTTCCGGGGGAGAGATGAAGCTTTCTTT	CASSFRGRDEAFF
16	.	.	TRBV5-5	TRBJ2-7	TGTGCCAGCAGCTTGGTTCAGGGACTGGGACCCTCCGAGCAGTACTTC	CASSLVQGLGPSEQYF
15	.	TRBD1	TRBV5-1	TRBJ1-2	TGCGCCAGCAGCTTGGAACAGGGGAGTAACTATGGCTACACCTTC	CASSLEQGSNYGYTF
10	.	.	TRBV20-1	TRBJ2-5	TGCAGTGCTACCAGGGAGACCCAGTACTTC	CSATRETQYF
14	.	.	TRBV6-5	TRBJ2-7	TGTGCCAGCAGGCCTTCTGGGGGTAACTACGAGCAGTACTTC	CASRPSGGNYEQYF
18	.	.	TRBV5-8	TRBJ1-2	TGTGCCAGCAGCCCCCTTTCTGCAGGACCCTATGGCTACAGACCGGACACCTTC	CASSPLSAGPYGYRPDTF
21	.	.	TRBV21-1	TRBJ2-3	TGTGCCAGCAGCAAAACCCTAATCGACAGGGGGCCCCCATACTTAACAGATACGCAGTATTTT	CASSKTLIDRGPPYLTDTQYF
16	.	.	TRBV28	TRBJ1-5	TGTGCCAGCAGTTTACGGGGGCGAGTTAGGAATCAGCCCCAGCATTTT	CASSLRGRVRNQPQHF
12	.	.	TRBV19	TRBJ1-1	TGTGCCAGTAGTGGCATGAACGCTGAAGCTTTCTTT	CASSGMNAEAFF
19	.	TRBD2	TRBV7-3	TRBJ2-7	TGTGCCAGCAGCTTACGGACTAGCGGGAGTCCCGGGGGCTCCTACGAGCAGTACTTC	CASSLRTSGSPGGSYEQYF
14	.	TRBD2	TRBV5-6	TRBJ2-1	TGTGCCAGCAGCTTACTAGCGGGAGCTGGTGAGCAGTTCTTC	CASSLLAGAGEQFF
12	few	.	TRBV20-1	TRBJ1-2	TGCAGTGCTAGTCAAGGGGGACGGGGCTACACCTTC	CSASQGGRGYTF